This T cell receptor (beta chain) came from a study of cytomegalovirus exposure and HLA in healthy donors. Overall study context: HLA-typed donors were the source of about 85 million unique TCRs, which an early data release held.

To note about this clone: The target antigen is unknown.

Vbeta (60) and Jbeta (13) primers were used in the PCR. Sequenced by immunoSEQ multiplex PCR; TCRdb stores in-frame clones only, minus some. The sample shows around 99,000 clones, 77% of them seen only once. Overall study findings and caveats: The study labeled fewer than 200 TCR beta chains cytomegalovirus-associated. Per a later analysis, 18,000 or so TCR beta sequences showed association with HLA alleles at 0.05 false discovery rate. In a later analysis, across HLA loci, associated TCR counts were highest for DRB1, lowest for HLA-C.

This TCR was recovered from a male donor in good health and CMV-seronegative. Material: PBMCs.

As DNA, the CDR3 is TGTGCCAGCACCTCAGGACAGCAACTTTATGGCTACACCTTC. This gives the protein CASTSGQQLYGYTF. The chain links TRBV6-5 to TRBJ1-2, with D tentatively TRBD1 (6 bases). CDR3 length: 14 amino acids. Trimming took 7 bases from V and 5 from J, leaving 17 bases between them. Germline V gene sequence: CDR1 MNHEY, CDR2 SVGAGI.